What follows are 28 T cell receptor beta chains derived from one specimen sequenced in a study of T cells in localized non-small cell lung cancer. Repertoires were generated with immunoSEQ multiplex PCR, while TCRdb's copy carries only in-frame clones and drops some. The table includes more than 30,000 clones, 70% to 90% detected once. Specimen: peripheral blood, collected before any cancer treatment. These receptors came from an older male donor with stage III lung adenocarcinoma.

The chain carries TRBV4-1 and TRBJ2-3; TRBD2 agrees at 8 bases. Germline lookup yields CDR1 MGHRA and CDR2 YSYEKL. With V trimmed by 0 bases and J by 5 bases, 4 bases remained unmatched. CDR3 length equals 15 residues. CDR3 loop: CASSQDGLAGDTQYF. DNA for the CDR3: TGCGCCAGCAGCCAAGATGGGCTAGCGGGAGATACGCAGTATTTT.

The chain carries TRBV10-2 and TRBJ2-3; D may be TRBD1 or TRBD2 (5 bases each). CDR1 and CDR2 from the germline V gene are WSHSY and SAAADI. With 0 bases removed from V and 0 bases from J, the gap between germline ends came to 7 bases. The CDR3 sequence is 15 residues long. The CDR3 loop reads CASSESWGSTDTQYF. DNA of the CDR3: TGCGCCAGCAGTGAGTCGTGGGGGAGCACAGATACGCAGTATTTT.

The J gene is TRBJ1-2, the V gene TRBV6-5; D is unclear. In germline, CDR1 is MNHEY, CDR2 SVGAGI. This CDR3 is 11 amino acids long. V lost 2 bases and J 7 bases, leaving 5 bases between the germline ends. The chain's CDR3 is CASSYEGGYTF. The CDR3 bases are TGTGCCAGCAGTTACGAGGGTGGCTACACCTTC.

The chain employs TRBV18 and TRBJ1-4, with TRBD1 matching over 9 bases. The length of the CDR3 is 15 residues. V shed 3 bases and J 8 bases; nucleotides not matched to a gene: 7. The germline CDR1 and CDR2 sequences are KGHSH and LQKENI. The CDR3 loop reads CASSPTTGGEEKLFF. CDR3 bases: TGTGCCAGCTCACCTACGACAGGGGGGGAGGAAAAACTGTTTTTT.

The chain links TRBV2 to TRBJ1-4; weak D call: TRBD1 (6 bases). The V and J ends lost 4 bases and 8 bases respectively, with 8 bases between them. The CDR3 has 12 residues. Germline CDR1 SNHLY, CDR2 FYNNEI. CDR3 coding DNA: TGTGCCAGCAGTGCGGACAGAGAAAAACTGTTTTTT. This translates into CASSADREKLFF.

The rearrangement joins TRBV15 to TRBJ2-7; unclear D gene. V was trimmed by 0 bases and J by 2 bases, leaving 14 bases between them. CDR1 and CDR2 (germline): LNHNV, YYDKDF (reference sequence). This CDR3 contains 16 residues. The CDR3 loop is CATSRDYAKTPYEQYF. DNA for the CDR3: TGTGCCACCAGCAGAGATTACGCTAAAACCCCCTACGAGCAGTACTTC.

This clone was seen once. The J gene is TRBJ2-3, the V gene TRBV18; D uncertain. With 3 bases removed from V and 2 bases from J, the gap between germline ends came to 6 bases. This CDR3 is built from 13 residues. Germline V CDR1 and CDR2: KGHSH, LQKENI. The chain's CDR3 is CASSPPVTDTQYF. The CDR3 DNA reads as TGTGCCAGCTCACCCCCCGTCACAGATACGCAGTATTTT.

The chain uses TRBV30 and TRBJ1-2, with D perhaps matching TRBD1 (6 bases). The CDR3 is 13 residues long. V was shortened by 7 bases and J by 3 bases, with 15 bases between the two germline ends. Germline V lookup: CDR1 GTSNPN, CDR2 SVGIG (reference sequence). CDR3 in amino acids: CAYRELSDYGYTF. Here the CDR3 DNA reads TGTGCCTACAGGGAGCTCTCTGACTATGGCTACACCTTC. The full variable domain, in which reference TRBV30 and TRBJ1-2 provide the parts outside the CDR3, is SQTIHQWPATLVQPVGSPLSLECTVEGTSNPNLYWYRQAAGRGLQLLFYSVGIGQISSEVPQNLSASRPQDRQFILSSKKLLLSDSGFYLCAYRELSDYGYTFGSGTRLTVV.

The rearrangement joins TRBV7-9 to TRBJ2-3, with a possible D match to TRBD2 (5 bases). The length of the CDR3 is 18 residues. Looked up from germline, CDR1 is SEHNR and CDR2 is FQNEAQ (reference sequence). The V end was cut by 6 bases, the J end by 1 base, with 23 bases between. This chain's CDR3 is CASSSRGLGLPRTDTQYF. The CDR3 DNA follows: TGTGCCAGCAGTTCCCGGGGTTTGGGCCTGCCCCGCACAGATACGCAGTATTTT.

This clone was detected once. The V call is TRBV30, the J call TRBJ2-7; maybe TRBD2 (6 bases). V lost 0 bases and J 6 bases, leaving 12 bases between the germline ends. Germline CDR1 GTSNPN, CDR2 SVGIG (reference sequence). The CDR3 is made up of 13 amino acids. CDR3 DNA sequence: TGTGCCTGGAGTGTACGTCGGGGACTCGAGCAGTACTTC. Its translation is CAWSVRRGLEQYF.

The chain has TRBV6-1 and TRBJ2-1; D call uncertain. CDR1 and CDR2 from the germline V gene are MNHNS and SASEGT. CDR3 length equals 19 residues. V shed 4 bases and J shed 1 base, with 23 bases lying between them. DNA of the CDR3: TGTGCCAGCAGTGCCACCTTGTTTGGGGAAGGTCGTTCCTACAATGAGCAGTTCTTC. Its translation is CASSATLFGEGRSYNEQFF.

The rearrangement joins TRBV6-1 to TRBJ1-1; 7 bases align to TRBD1. Germline V lookup: CDR1 MNHNS, CDR2 SASEGT. Losses at the gene ends were 6 bases for V and 1 base for J; bases not matched to a gene: 8. The CDR3 totals 15 residues. In DNA form, the CDR3 reads TGTGCCAGCAGAGTGTTTAGACAGGGGAACACTGAAGCTTTCTTT. Amino acid sequence: CASRVFRQGNTEAFF.

The V and J genes are TRBV28 and TRBJ2-5, with 10 bases fitting TRBD2. Germline V lookup: CDR1 MDHEN, CDR2 SYDVKM. The length of the CDR3 is 14 residues. Germline trimming cut 5 bases from V and 5 bases from J; bases unmatched to any gene: 5. The CDR3 here is CASSGLAVGETQYF. The CDR3 DNA reads TGTGCCAGCAGTGGACTAGCGGTCGGGGAGACCCAGTACTTC.

The chain employs TRBV11-1 and TRBJ2-3, with a possible D match to TRBD2 (5 bases). The V end lost 0 bases, the J end lost 3 bases, and 7 bases lay between the germline ends. Germline CDR1 and CDR2: SGHAT and FQDESV (reference sequence). The CDR3 runs to 14 residues. Here the CDR3 reads CASSLATGTDTQYF. The CDR3 nucleotides are TGTGCCAGCAGCTTAGCAACGGGAACAGATACGCAGTATTTT. Supplemented by reference TRBV11-1 and TRBJ2-3, the full variable domain reads EAEVAQSPRYKITEKSQAVAFWCDPISGHATLYWYRQILGQGPELLVQFQDESVVDDSQLPKDRFSAERLKGVDSTLKIQPAELGDSAMYLCASSLATGTDTQYFGPGTRLTVL.

This clone was recorded only once. J is TRBJ2-5 and V is TRBV6-6; 9 positions agree with TRBD1. CDR1 and CDR2 (germline): MNHNY, SVGAGI (reference sequence). The CDR3 consists of 16 residues. With 2 bases clipped from V and 5 bases from J, the junction kept 9 bases outside the gene matches. CDR3 sequence reads: CASSYPGQGKGETQYF. CDR3 in DNA: TGTGCCAGCAGTTACCCCGGACAGGGGAAGGGCGAGACCCAGTACTTC.

V and J are TRBV15 and TRBJ2-4, with TRBD1 matching 7 bases. Germline CDR1 is LNHNV and CDR2 is YYDKDF (reference sequence). The CDR3 is 16 residues long. V shed 1 base and J 0 bases; nucleotides not matched to a gene: 3. DNA for the CDR3: TGTGCCACCAGCAGAGGGGACAGTTTAGCCAAAAACATTCAGTACTTC. Translating it yields CATSRGDSLAKNIQYF. Full variable domain (missing parts from reference TRBV15 and TRBJ2-4): DAMVIQNPRYQVTQFGKPVTLSCSQTLNHNVMYWYQQKSSQAPKLLFHYYDKDFNNEADTPDNFQSRRPNTSFCFLDIRSPGLGDTAMYLCATSRGDSLAKNIQYFGAGTRLSVL.

The chain employs TRBV7-2 and TRBJ2-3; 10 bases fit TRBD2. The CDR3 covers 16 residues. The germline V gene encodes CDR1 SGHTA and CDR2 FQGNSA. V shed 2 bases and J 3 bases; nucleotides not matched to a gene: 5. CDR3 sequence: CASSLKLAGSTDTQYF. The CDR3 region has the DNA TGTGCCAGCAGCTTAAAACTAGCGGGAAGTACAGATACGCAGTATTTT.

The V call is TRBV2, the J call TRBJ1-2; no reliable D call. The CDR3 sequence is 10 residues long. Trimming removed 4 bases from V and 6 bases from J, with 3 bases in between. Germline CDR1 and CDR2: SNHLY and FYNNEI. The CDR3 nucleotides read TGTGCCAGCAGTGGGAATGGCTACACCTTC. Translation: CASSGNGYTF.

CDR3 sequence: CASSLELGADITDTQYF. DNA for the CDR3: TGTGCCAGCAGCTTAGAATTGGGGGCGGATATCACAGATACGCAGTATTTT. The J gene is TRBJ2-3, the V gene TRBV11-2; a possible D gene is TRBD1 (6 bases). The V gene lost 0 bases and the J gene lost 2 bases, with 15 bases spanning the gap. Germline CDR1 SGHAT, CDR2 FQNNGV. There are 17 residues in the CDR3.

V gene TRBV7-3 combines with J gene TRBJ1-1; D is possibly TRBD1 (5 bases). This CDR3 is 18 amino acids long. Germline V CDR1 and CDR2: SGHTA, FQGTGA. V was trimmed by 1 base and J by 5 bases, leaving 23 bases between them. In nucleotides, the CDR3 is TGTGCCAGCAGCTTAAATTCGATTCTGGGGGGGAGTAAGACTGAAGCTTTCTTT. It encodes CASSLNSILGGSKTEAFF.

The chain recombines TRBV5-6 with TRBJ2-3, with 9 bases identical to TRBD2. CDR3 length: 14 residues. CDR1 is SGHDT and CDR2 is YYEEEE in the germline V gene. With V trimmed by 2 bases and J by 5 bases, 3 bases remained unmatched. CDR3 DNA: TGTGCCAGCAGCTTAGAGCGGGAGGAAGATACGCAGTATTTT. Its translation is CASSLEREEDTQYF.

This chain uses TRBV6-1 with TRBJ1-3; 8 bases agree with TRBD1. V shed 8 bases and J 4 bases; nucleotides not matched to a gene: 10. Germline CDR1 MNHNS, CDR2 SASEGT. This CDR3 is 15 amino acids long. The CDR3 DNA reads TGTGCCAGCGGGAGGCAGGGGGCGGCAGGAAACACCATATATTTT. It specifies CASGRQGAAGNTIYF.

The chain recombines TRBV7-2 with TRBJ1-4; D not resolved. The length of the CDR3 is 15 residues. Germline CDR1 is SGHTA and CDR2 is FQGNSA. Deletions cut 3 bases from V and 0 bases from J, with 8 bases between. Here the CDR3 reads CASSLAGATNEKLFF. The CDR3 DNA reads TGTGCCAGCAGCTTGGCCGGAGCAACTAATGAAAAACTGTTTTTT.

This rearrangement joins TRBV7-6 to TRBJ1-2; D unresolved. This CDR3 contains 16 residues. Germline CDR1 reads SGHVS; CDR2 reads FNYEAQ. Trimming took 3 bases from V and 5 from J, leaving 19 bases between them. In DNA form, the CDR3 reads TGTGCCAGCAGCTTCCCTTTGCGGACGTCGGAATATGGCTACACCTTC. It is translated as CASSFPLRTSEYGYTF.

This rearrangement joins TRBV6-6 to TRBJ1-4, with D hard to call. There are 13 residues in the CDR3. The germline V and J ends were trimmed by 4 bases and 5 bases, with 8 bases remaining between them. CDR1 is MNHNY and CDR2 is SVGAGI in the germline V gene (reference sequence). The DNA for the CDR3 is TGTGCCAGCAGTTCTCAGGCAAATGAAAAACTGTTTTTT. Encoded protein: CASSSQANEKLFF.

This clone was found once. The chain recombines TRBV27 with TRBJ1-2; a possible D gene is TRBD1 (6 bases). The CDR3 extends over 14 amino acids. The V and J ends lost 5 bases and 4 bases respectively, with 14 bases between them. From germline, CDR1 is MNHEY and CDR2 SMNVEV (reference sequence). DNA for the CDR3: TGTGCCAGCAGTCTCGACAGGAACCTCTATGGCTACACCTTC. Translated, it gives CASSLDRNLYGYTF.

The chain combines TRBV10-2 with TRBJ2-1; 7 nucleotides line up with TRBD2. With V trimmed by 4 bases and J by 11 bases, 14 bases remained unmatched. CDR1 WSHSY and CDR2 SAAADI come from the germline V gene. The CDR3 runs to 15 residues. CDR3 nucleotide sequence: TGCGCCAGCAGTGGAGCTAGCGGTTCTACAATGAAGCAGTTCTTC. As protein: CASSGASGSTMKQFF.

The J gene is TRBJ2-7, the V gene TRBV7-2; possible D gene TRBD2, 6 bases. This CDR3 contains 15 residues. The V gene lost 0 bases and the J gene lost 1 base, with 10 bases spanning the gap. CDR1 is SGHTA, CDR2 FQGNSA, per germline. CDR3 coding DNA: TGTGCCAGCAGCTTAGCGAGGAGGGGATCCTACGAGCAGTACTTC. Translation: CASSLARRGSYEQYF.